A selection of T cell receptor beta chains follows, all from one sample in a study of chemoradiotherapy in HPV16-positive cancers. Assay used: immunoSEQ multiplex PCR; TCRdb lists only in-frame clones, some missing. The sample yields roughly 25,000 clones, roughly 84% seen once. This material consisted of blood, taken from a patient who underwent chemoradiotherapy. The receptor set was obtained from a human donor with HPV-associated anogenital cancer. Both conserved end residues are part of each CDR3. A D gene is named only where the DNA matches it firmly. Clone size, where shown, is once, few, many, or a class for clones that have expanded.

clone_size: NA; d_call: NA; j_call: TRBJ2-1; v_call: TRBV30; cdr3_aa: CAWSGRGDSEQFF; cdr3_nt: TGTGCCTGGAGTGGGCGGGGGGACAGTGAGCAGTTCTTC
clone_size: NA; d_call: NA; j_call: TRBJ1-3; v_call: TRBV25-1; cdr3_aa: CASSARLLSGNTIYF; cdr3_nt: TGTGCCAGCAGTGCCAGACTGCTCTCTGGAAACACCATATATTTT
clone_size: NA; d_call: NA; j_call: TRBJ2-1; v_call: TRBV6-4; cdr3_aa: CASSDEFGDEQFF; cdr3_nt: TGTGCCAGCAGTGACGAGTTCGGCGATGAGCAGTTCTTC
clone_size: NA; d_call: TRBD1; j_call: TRBJ1-2; v_call: TRBV7-9; cdr3_aa: CASSQDRTGGGYTF; cdr3_nt: TGTGCCAGCAGCCAAGATAGGACAGGCGGAGGCTACACCTTC
clone_size: once; d_call: NA; j_call: TRBJ2-7; v_call: TRBV18; cdr3_aa: CASSPRLSSYEQYF; cdr3_nt: TGTGCCAGCTCACCTCGACTCAGCTCCTACGAGCAGTACTTC
clone_size: NA; d_call: TRBD1; j_call: TRBJ1-2; v_call: TRBV2; cdr3_aa: CASRVTGADYGYTF; cdr3_nt: TGTGCCAGCAGAGTGACAGGGGCGGACTATGGCTACACCTTC
clone_size: NA; d_call: TRBD1; j_call: TRBJ1-2; v_call: TRBV5-4; cdr3_aa: CASSSAGQGDGYTF; cdr3_nt: TGTGCCAGCAGCTCTGCAGGACAGGGGGATGGCTACACCTTC
clone_size: NA; d_call: NA; j_call: TRBJ1-4; v_call: TRBV4-3; cdr3_aa: CASSQDAGINEKLFF; cdr3_nt: TGCGCCAGCAGCCAAGATGCGGGTATCAATGAAAAACTGTTTTTT
clone_size: NA; d_call: NA; j_call: TRBJ1-3; v_call: TRBV19; cdr3_aa: CASTAGAGENTIYF; cdr3_nt: TGTGCCAGTACTGCAGGGGCCGGAGAAAACACCATATATTTT
clone_size: NA; d_call: NA; j_call: TRBJ1-4; v_call: TRBV2; cdr3_aa: CATTRGGSIVEKLFF; cdr3_nt: TGTGCCACCACAAGGGGGGGCAGTATAGTTGAAAAACTGTTTTTT
clone_size: few; d_call: NA; j_call: TRBJ1-1; v_call: TRBV19; cdr3_aa: CASSIASPNTEAFF; cdr3_nt: TGTGCCAGTAGTATAGCCAGCCCGAACACTGAAGCTTTCTTT
clone_size: once; d_call: NA; j_call: TRBJ2-7; v_call: TRBV7-2; cdr3_aa: CASRPGYNSYEQYF; cdr3_nt: TGTGCCAGCAGACCAGGCTATAACTCCTACGAGCAGTACTTC
clone_size: NA; d_call: NA; j_call: TRBJ2-5; v_call: TRBV6-1; cdr3_aa: CASSVRAEAVIRETQYF; cdr3_nt: TGTGCCAGCAGTGTGAGGGCGGAGGCGGTGATCCGAGAGACCCAGTACTTC
clone_size: NA; d_call: NA; j_call: TRBJ2-1; v_call: TRBV7-9; cdr3_aa: CASSLPGAGNEQFF; cdr3_nt: TGTGCCAGCAGCCTCCCCGGGGCAGGTAATGAGCAGTTCTTC
clone_size: once; d_call: NA; j_call: TRBJ1-6; v_call: TRBV5-1; cdr3_aa: CASSLEGNSPLHF; cdr3_nt: TGCGCCAGCAGCTTGGAGGGGAATTCACCCCTCCACTTT
clone_size: NA; d_call: NA; j_call: TRBJ2-7; v_call: TRBV5-4; cdr3_aa: CASSPGGQSTYEQYF; cdr3_nt: TGTGCCAGCAGCCCTGGAGGGCAGTCTACCTACGAGCAGTACTTC
clone_size: NA; d_call: TRBD2; j_call: TRBJ2-6; v_call: TRBV5-1; cdr3_aa: CASSLFGGGTRSSGANVLTF; cdr3_nt: TGCGCCAGCAGCTTGTTCGGGGGGGGGACCCGGAGCTCTGGGGCCAACGTCCTGACTTTC
clone_size: NA; d_call: NA; j_call: TRBJ1-2; v_call: TRBV4-3; cdr3_aa: CASSYSPASNYGYTF; cdr3_nt: TGCGCCAGCAGCTACTCACCGGCTTCTAACTATGGCTACACCTTC
clone_size: once; d_call: TRBD1; j_call: TRBJ2-1; v_call: TRBV7-8; cdr3_aa: CASSSAGTEPGDEQFF; cdr3_nt: TGTGCCAGCAGCTCGGCAGGGACAGAACCTGGAGATGAGCAGTTCTTC
clone_size: NA; d_call: TRBD1; j_call: TRBJ1-4; v_call: TRBV6-1; cdr3_aa: CASSDHRQGRGEKLFF; cdr3_nt: TGTGCCAGCAGTGACCATAGACAGGGCCGGGGGGAAAAACTGTTTTTT
clone_size: NA; d_call: NA; j_call: TRBJ2-3; v_call: TRBV7-8; cdr3_aa: CASSFSGTDTQYF; cdr3_nt: TGTGCCAGCAGCTTCAGCGGGACAGATACGCAGTATTTT
clone_size: NA; d_call: NA; j_call: TRBJ2-7; v_call: TRBV11-2; cdr3_aa: CASSWIWGAFDEQYF; cdr3_nt: TGTGCCAGCAGCTGGATTTGGGGGGCGTTCGACGAGCAGTACTTC
clone_size: NA; d_call: NA; j_call: TRBJ1-4; v_call: TRBV6-1; cdr3_aa: CASSEGGTNEKLFF; cdr3_nt: TGTGCCAGCAGTGAAGGAGGGACTAATGAAAAACTGTTTTTT
clone_size: NA; d_call: NA; j_call: TRBJ1-2; v_call: TRBV7-2; cdr3_aa: CASSAGTGDRGYTF; cdr3_nt: TGTGCCAGCAGCGCCGGGACCGGGGACCGGGGCTACACCTTC
clone_size: few; d_call: NA; j_call: TRBJ2-1; v_call: TRBV5-4; cdr3_aa: CASSALDLYNEQFF; cdr3_nt: TGTGCCAGCAGCGCTTTGGACTTGTACAATGAGCAGTTCTTC
clone_size: NA; d_call: TRBD1; j_call: TRBJ1-5; v_call: TRBV19; cdr3_aa: CASSIDGTGGSQPQHF; cdr3_nt: TGTGCCAGTAGTATAGACGGGACAGGGGGCAGTCAGCCCCAGCATTTT
clone_size: NA; d_call: TRBD1; j_call: TRBJ2-2; v_call: TRBV6-1; cdr3_aa: CASSMETGYSGELFF; cdr3_nt: TGTGCCAGCAGTATGGAGACAGGGTATAGCGGGGAGCTGTTTTTT
clone_size: NA; d_call: NA; j_call: TRBJ1-5; v_call: TRBV19; cdr3_aa: CASAPGGGNQPQHF; cdr3_nt: TGTGCCAGTGCTCCCGGGGGAGGCAATCAGCCCCAGCATTTT
clone_size: NA; d_call: NA; j_call: TRBJ2-3; v_call: TRBV5-6; cdr3_aa: CASSLWPATSTDTQYF; cdr3_nt: TGTGCCAGCAGCTTGTGGCCGGCCACTAGCACAGATACGCAGTATTTT
clone_size: NA; d_call: TRBD1; j_call: TRBJ2-7; v_call: TRBV5-1; cdr3_aa: CASSIDRDRYEQYF; cdr3_nt: TGCGCCAGCAGCATCGACAGGGATCGCTACGAGCAGTACTTC
clone_size: NA; d_call: TRBD1; j_call: TRBJ2-1; v_call: TRBV30; cdr3_aa: CAWSSRGRNEQFF; cdr3_nt: TGTGCCTGGAGTTCCAGGGGGCGGAATGAGCAGTTCTTC
clone_size: NA; d_call: TRBD1; j_call: TRBJ2-7; v_call: TRBV6-5; cdr3_aa: CASSSGTGASEQYF; cdr3_nt: TGTGCCAGCAGTTCCGGGACAGGGGCCTCCGAGCAGTACTTC
clone_size: NA; d_call: NA; j_call: TRBJ2-7; v_call: TRBV6-1; cdr3_aa: CASSEWAVGPYEQYF; cdr3_nt: TGTGCCAGCAGTGAATGGGCAGTCGGCCCCTACGAGCAGTACTTC
clone_size: NA; d_call: NA; j_call: TRBJ2-1; v_call: TRBV25-1; cdr3_aa: CASSGGGLYNEQFF; cdr3_nt: TGTGCCAGCAGTGGCGGGGGCCTCTACAATGAGCAGTTCTTC
clone_size: NA; d_call: NA; j_call: TRBJ1-5; v_call: TRBV12-5; cdr3_aa: CASGLALGRAGQPQHF; cdr3_nt: TGTGCTAGTGGTTTGGCACTAGGACGGGCAGGTCAGCCCCAGCATTTT
clone_size: NA; d_call: NA; j_call: TRBJ1-3; v_call: TRBV4-1; cdr3_aa: CASSQVDKMSSGNTIYF; cdr3_nt: TGCGCCAGCAGCCAAGTTGATAAGATGAGCTCTGGAAACACCATATATTTT
clone_size: NA; d_call: NA; j_call: TRBJ1-5; v_call: TRBV11-2; cdr3_aa: CASSLERGYNQPQHF; cdr3_nt: TGTGCCAGCAGCTTAGAGAGGGGATACAATCAGCCCCAGCATTTT
clone_size: once; d_call: NA; j_call: TRBJ1-2; v_call: TRBV19; cdr3_aa: CASKNHDRFYGYTF; cdr3_nt: TGTGCCAGTAAGAACCACGACAGATTCTATGGCTACACCTTC
clone_size: NA; d_call: TRBD2; j_call: TRBJ2-2; v_call: TRBV11-3; cdr3_aa: CASSSWGRDTGELFF; cdr3_nt: TGTGCCAGCAGCTCTTGGGGGAGGGACACCGGGGAGCTGTTTTTT
clone_size: NA; d_call: TRBD2; j_call: TRBJ2-3; v_call: TRBV27; cdr3_aa: CASSPGLAGGLSTDTQYF; cdr3_nt: TGTGCCAGCAGTCCGGGACTAGCGGGGGGCCTTAGCACAGATACGCAGTATTTT
clone_size: NA; d_call: TRBD2; j_call: TRBJ2-5; v_call: TRBV11-1; cdr3_aa: CASSLGDRTSGQETQYF; cdr3_nt: TGTGCCAGCAGCTTAGGGGACCGGACTAGCGGCCAAGAGACCCAGTACTTC
clone_size: once; d_call: NA; j_call: TRBJ1-5; v_call: TRBV25-1; cdr3_aa: CASSESGSNQPQHF; cdr3_nt: TGTGCCAGCAGTGAATCGGGGAGCAATCAGCCCCAGCATTTT
clone_size: once; d_call: NA; j_call: TRBJ2-7; v_call: TRBV12-5; cdr3_aa: CASGLVLGTAPYEQYF; cdr3_nt: TGTGCTAGTGGTTTGGTACTAGGGACGGCCCCCTACGAGCAGTACTTC
clone_size: NA; d_call: NA; j_call: TRBJ1-3; v_call: TRBV9; cdr3_aa: CASSSHPGGPGNTIYF; cdr3_nt: TGTGCCAGCAGCTCCCACCCAGGAGGTCCTGGAAACACCATATATTTT
clone_size: NA; d_call: NA; j_call: TRBJ1-5; v_call: TRBV30; cdr3_aa: CAWSTPLWGDSNQPQHF; cdr3_nt: TGTGCCTGGAGTACCCCCCTTTGGGGGGATAGCAATCAGCCCCAGCATTTT
clone_size: NA; d_call: NA; j_call: TRBJ2-1; v_call: TRBV4-3; cdr3_aa: CASSVGLVNEQFF; cdr3_nt: TGCGCCAGCAGCGTGGGACTGGTCAATGAGCAGTTCTTC
clone_size: NA; d_call: NA; j_call: TRBJ1-1; v_call: TRBV6-4; cdr3_aa: CASSETPNTEAFF; cdr3_nt: TGTGCCAGCAGCGAGACCCCGAACACTGAAGCTTTCTTT
clone_size: NA; d_call: NA; j_call: TRBJ2-1; v_call: TRBV7-7; cdr3_aa: CASSLGGDYNEQFF; cdr3_nt: TGTGCTAGCAGCTTAGGCGGGGACTACAATGAGCAGTTCTTC
clone_size: NA; d_call: NA; j_call: TRBJ2-2; v_call: TRBV30; cdr3_aa: CAWKGVSGNTGELFF; cdr3_nt: TGTGCCTGGAAAGGGGTTAGCGGGAACACCGGGGAGCTGTTTTTT